This TCR beta chain stems from a study of cytomegalovirus exposure and HLA in healthy donors. As regards this clone: Its specificity is unknown.

Researchers ran the PCR with 60 Vbeta and 13 Jbeta primers. Data came from immunoSEQ multiplex PCR; TCRdb stores just in-frame clones and leaves some out. The table has 150,000 or so clones, approximately 72% seen once; the top ten hold less than 3%. V was trimmed by 1 base and J by 6 bases, leaving 19 bases between them. This CDR3 region has 16 residues. From germline, CDR1 is SGHVT and CDR2 SQSDAQ. Notes on the study in general: Productive status was seen about 87% or about 30% of the time for most TCR beta V segments in an earlier analysis. The authors later found HLA-associated TCR beta chains more clonally expanded than equally common others.

The sample consisted of PBMCs. The sequence was collected from a female donor in good health and CMV-seronegative. The chain combines TRBV7-4 with TRBJ2-7; a weak D match, TRBD2 (5 bases). CDR3 sequence: CASSLGRGLNLLEQYF. The CDR3 nucleotides are TGTGCCAGCAGCTTAGGCCGGGGTTTAAATCTCCTCGAGCAGTACTTC. The variable domain in full, completed from reference TRBV7-4 and TRBJ2-7, reads GAGVSQSPRYKVAKRGRDVALRCDSISGHVTLYWYRQTLGQGSEVLTYSQSDAQRDKSGRPSGRFSAERPERSVSTLKIQRTEQGDSAVYLCASSLGRGLNLLEQYFGPGTRLTVT.